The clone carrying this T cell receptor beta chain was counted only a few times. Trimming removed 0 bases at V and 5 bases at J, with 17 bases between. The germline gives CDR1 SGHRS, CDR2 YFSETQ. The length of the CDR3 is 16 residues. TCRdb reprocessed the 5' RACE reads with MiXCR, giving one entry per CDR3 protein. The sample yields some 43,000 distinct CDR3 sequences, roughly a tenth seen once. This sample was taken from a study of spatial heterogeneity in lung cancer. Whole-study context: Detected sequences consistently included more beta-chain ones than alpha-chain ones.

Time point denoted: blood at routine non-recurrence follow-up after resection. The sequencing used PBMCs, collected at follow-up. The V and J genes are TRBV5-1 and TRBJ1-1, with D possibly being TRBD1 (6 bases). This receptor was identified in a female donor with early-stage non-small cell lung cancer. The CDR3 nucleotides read TGCGCCAGCAGCTTGGCCCCCGGGGGAGGGGGGACTGAAGCTTTCTTT. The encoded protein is CASSLAPGGGGTEAFF. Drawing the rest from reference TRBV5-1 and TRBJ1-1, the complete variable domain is KAGVTQTPRYLIKTRGQQVTLSCSPISGHRSVSWYQQTPGQGLQFLFEYFSETQRNKGNFPGRFSGRQFSNSRSEMNVSTLELGDSALYLCASSLAPGGGGTEAFFGQGTRLTVV.